What follows are 30 T cell receptor beta chains derived from one specimen sequenced in a study of early T cells in non-severe SARS-CoV-2 infection (dated by TCRdb to about 2021). Preparation of the library involved 5' RACE. The data were produced on a NextSeq 500. Using fastp at Q25 and MiXCR, TCRdb reprocessed the public reads and kept productive beta chains. Each record represents a unique CDR3 protein, reported with the most common genes and DNA among its rows. For this sample the table gives some 36,000 distinct CDR3 sequences, of which about 6.3% were detected only once. Roughly 6% of the sample goes to the ten largest clones. Sequencing was done on a sample of whole blood. These receptors were obtained from an adult who was a healthcare worker with PCR-confirmed SARS-CoV-2 infection or an uninfected control (not recorded which).

In its sample, this clonotype was seen a few times. The rearrangement links TRBV30 to TRBJ1-4, with D perhaps matching TRBD1 (6 bases). The CDR3 loop spans 13 amino acids. The ends were cut back, 4 bases at V and 6 bases at J, with 12 bases in the middle. Germline CDR1 and CDR2: GTSNPN and SVGIG (reference sequence). CDR3 in DNA: TGTGCCTGGAACCAGGGGTGGGATGAAAAACTGTTTTTT. It yields the protein CAWNQGWDEKLFF.

In its sample, this clonotype was seen many times. CDR3 bases: TGCAGTGCCGCGGAAACAGGGGTCGGCACTGAAGCTTTCTTT. Its protein is CSAAETGVGTEAFF. The J gene is TRBJ1-1, the V gene TRBV20-1; 7 nucleotides line up with TRBD1. The CDR3 is 14 residues long. V trimming: 6 bases; J trimming: 4 bases; junction bases outside the gene matches: 11. Per germline, CDR1 DFQATT and CDR2 SNEGSKA (reference sequence).

In its sample, this clonotype was seen many times. The chain recombines TRBV12-3 or TRBV12-4 with TRBJ2-1; possibly TRBD1 for D (6 bases). V gave up 3 bases and J gave up 6 bases, with 18 bases separating them. There are 16 residues in the CDR3. The CDR3 DNA reads TGTGCCAGCAGTTTCCCCCAGGGGACCCCTCGCAATGAGCAGTTCTTC. This gives the protein CASSFPQGTPRNEQFF.

This clonotype came up many times. The gene calls are TRBV4-3 and TRBJ2-6, with no clear D. The V and J ends lost 4 bases and 0 bases respectively, with 13 bases between them. This CDR3 has 17 amino acids. Germline values: CDR1 LGHNA, CDR2 YSLEER. The CDR3 DNA reads as TGCGCCAGCAGCCCGTCTCCCATCTTCTCTGGGGCCAACGTCCTGACTTTC. Translating it yields CASSPSPIFSGANVLTF.

The chain is built from TRBV5-4 and TRBJ2-7; D possibly uses TRBD1 or TRBD2 (5 bases each). CDR1 SGHNT and CDR2 YYREEE come from the germline V gene (reference sequence). Trimming cost V 4 bases and J 6 bases, with 14 bases left between them. The CDR3 runs 13 residues. In nucleotides, the CDR3 is TGTGCCAGCAGCGTGGGGACCAACTTCGAGCAGTACTTC. This translates into CASSVGTNFEQYF.

This clonotype appeared a few times. The chain carries TRBV9 and TRBJ1-1; TRBD1 might be the D (5 bases). The CDR3 loop spans 13 amino acids. V shed 4 bases and J shed 4 bases, with 11 bases lying between them. CDR1 and CDR2 from the germline V gene are SGDLS and YYNGEE. The DNA of the CDR3 is TGTGCCAGCAGCTCGGGGCCGGGCACTGAAGCTTTCTTT. Translation gives CASSSGPGTEAFF. The full variable domain, with the rest looked up from reference TRBV9 and TRBJ1-1, is DSGVTQTPKHLITATGQRVTLRCSPRSGDLSVYWYQQSLDQGLQFLIQYYNGEERAKGNILERFSAQQFPDLHSELNLSSLELGDSALYFCASSSGPGTEAFFGQGTRLTVV.

At least ten counts were recorded for this clonotype. This chain uses TRBV11-3 with TRBJ2-1; 7 bases are shared with TRBD1. The germline V gene has CDR1 SGHNT and CDR2 YENEEA. V lost 5 bases, J lost 11 bases, and 9 bases stayed unmatched. The CDR3 consists of 13 residues. The CDR3 region is CASSLTQGGQQFF. CDR3 coding DNA: TGTGCCAGCAGCCTTACTCAAGGGGGCCAGCAGTTCTTC.

Ten or more counts support this clonotype. J is TRBJ2-3 and V is TRBV7-9; D is undetermined. Trimming stripped 5 bases from V and 1 base from J, with 13 bases between. CDR1 SEHNR and CDR2 FQNEAQ come from the germline V gene (reference sequence). The length of the CDR3 is 15 residues. CDR3 sequence (DNA): TGTGCCAGCAGCCCACAGCCCCTTGGCACAGATACGCAGTATTTT. It encodes CASSPQPLGTDTQYF.

This clonotype was detected only a few times. This chain uses TRBV29-1 with TRBJ2-7, with 7 positions matching TRBD1. Losses at the gene ends were 6 bases for V and 2 bases for J; bases not matched to a gene: 7. In germline, CDR1 is SQVTM, CDR2 ANQGSEA. This CDR3 is 13 amino acids long. The CDR3 here is CSVGTGTAYEQYF. CDR3 nucleotide sequence: TGCAGCGTAGGGACCGGGACAGCCTACGAGCAGTACTTC.

The chain has TRBV7-2 and TRBJ2-3; 8 nucleotides agree with TRBD2. The CDR3 totals 15 residues. V trimming: 2 bases; J trimming: 2 bases; junction bases outside the gene matches: 3. The germline gives CDR1 SGHTA, CDR2 FQGNSA. CDR3 sequence reads: CASSLMTSATDTQYF. The CDR3 DNA sequence: TGTGCCAGCAGCTTAATGACTAGCGCCACAGATACGCAGTATTTT. Using reference TRBV7-2 and TRBJ2-3 for the parts outside the CDR3, the full variable domain is GAGVSQSPSNKVTEKGKDVELRCDPISGHTALYWYRQSLGQGLEFLIYFQGNSAPDKSGLPSDRFSAERTGGSVSTLTIQRTQQEDSAVYLCASSLMTSATDTQYFGPGTRLTVL.

In this sample, this clonotype turned up many times. The chain links TRBV9 to TRBJ2-1, with 7 nucleotides matching TRBD2. This CDR3 has 15 amino acids. J lost 0 bases, V lost 3 bases, and 3 bases had no gene match. Germline lookup yields CDR1 SGDLS and CDR2 YYNGEE. The CDR3 protein is CASSAGTNSYNEQFF. The CDR3 DNA sequence: TGTGCCAGCAGCGCCGGGACTAACTCCTACAATGAGCAGTTCTTC. The full variable domain, in which reference TRBV9 and TRBJ2-1 provide the parts outside the CDR3, is DSGVTQTPKHLITATGQRVTLRCSPRSGDLSVYWYQQSLDQGLQFLIQYYNGEERAKGNILERFSAQQFPDLHSELNLSSLELGDSALYFCASSAGTNSYNEQFFGPGTRLTVL.

The rearrangement joins TRBV27 to TRBJ2-3, with D perhaps matching TRBD2 (6 bases). This CDR3 region has 17 residues. V dropped 4 bases and J dropped 1 base, with 18 bases sitting between them. Germline V lookup: CDR1 MNHEY, CDR2 SMNVEV (reference sequence). The CDR3 here is CASSSTSRGGGTDTQYF. For the CDR3, the DNA is TGTGCCAGCAGTTCCACGTCGCGGGGCGGAGGCACAGATACGCAGTATTTT.

This clonotype was seen repeatedly, ten times or more. The gene calls are TRBV12-3 or TRBV12-4 and TRBJ2-7; D may be TRBD1 (6 bases). Trimming cost V 7 bases and J 2 bases, with 15 bases left between them. The CDR3 has 14 residues. CDR3 in amino acids: CASKKGDPAYEQYF. As DNA, the CDR3 is TGTGCCAGCAAAAAGGGGGACCCAGCCTACGAGCAGTACTTC.

V is TRBV30 and J is TRBJ1-2, with 7 bases that match TRBD1. Germline trimming cut 2 bases from V and 0 bases from J; bases unmatched to any gene: 6. The germline V gene has CDR1 GTSNPN and CDR2 SVGIG (reference sequence). The CDR3 has 15 residues. The CDR3 DNA sequence: TGTGCCTGGAGTCATGGGACAGTCCCTAACTATGGCTACACCTTC. It encodes CAWSHGTVPNYGYTF.

The chain links TRBV12-3 or TRBV12-4 to TRBJ2-1; 9 positions agree with TRBD1. The CDR3 sequence is 14 residues long. The trim removed 3 bases at V and 10 bases at J, leaving 7 bases unmatched. The CDR3 reads CASSLGTGHREQFF. CDR3 sequence (DNA): TGTGCCAGCAGTTTGGGGACAGGGCATCGGGAGCAGTTCTTC.

This clonotype was seen many times. The rearrangement uses TRBV11-2 and TRBJ1-2; D gene unclear. Germline V gene data show CDR1 as SGHAT and CDR2 as FQNNGV. This CDR3 spans 14 amino acids. V was shortened by 10 bases and J by 0 bases, with 15 bases between the two germline ends. CDR3 protein: CAIWSGGANYGYTF. The CDR3 DNA sequence: TGTGCCATCTGGAGTGGCGGGGCTAACTATGGCTACACCTTC.

Many counts were recorded for this clonotype. The chain links TRBV28 to TRBJ1-1, with no clear D. From germline, CDR1 is MDHEN and CDR2 SYDVKM. This CDR3 has 14 amino acids. The V and J ends lost 5 bases and 0 bases respectively, with 10 bases between them. CDR3 coding DNA: TGTGCCAGCAGTCCCACGATTGTGAACACTGAAGCTTTCTTT. Translating it yields CASSPTIVNTEAFF.

This clonotype was counted many times. This rearrangement joins TRBV7-9 to TRBJ2-1; a possible D gene is TRBD1 (6 bases). Germline-derived CDR1 and CDR2 are SEHNR and FQNEAQ (reference sequence). The CDR3 extends over 11 amino acids. Trimming left V 1 base short and J 12 bases short, with 7 bases between. CDR3 nucleotides: TGTGCCAGCAGCTTAGGAGGGGGGCAGTTCTTC. Residues: CASSLGGGQFF.

This clonotype was seen a handful of times. This chain connects TRBV18 to TRBJ1-1; TRBD1 might be the D (6 bases). The CDR3 is made up of 12 amino acids. Germline values: CDR1 KGHSH, CDR2 LQKENI. V lost 6 bases to trimming and J lost 8 bases, with 13 bases between them. In DNA form, the CDR3 reads TGTGCCAGCTCGCTAAGGGGGACAGAAGCTTTCTTT. Protein sequence: CASSLRGTEAFF.

Ten or more counts support this clonotype. The chain couples TRBV6-6 to TRBJ2-7, with D uncertain. The CDR3 consists of 15 residues. The V gene lost 5 bases and the J gene lost 0 bases, with 14 bases spanning the gap. Per the germline V gene, CDR1 is MNHNY and CDR2 is SVGAGI (reference sequence). The DNA of the CDR3 is TGTGCCAGCAGTACCATTCCCAAGAGCTCCTACGAGCAGTACTTC. Amino acid sequence: CASSTIPKSSYEQYF.

The gene calls are TRBV20-1 and TRBJ2-7; TRBD2 matches 13 bases. Germline CDR1 DFQATT, CDR2 SNEGSKA (reference sequence). The CDR3 length is 15 residues. The trim removed 4 bases at V and 6 bases at J, leaving 9 bases unmatched. CDR3 sequence: CSAKGLAGNSAEQYF. In nucleotides, the CDR3 is TGCAGTGCTAAGGGACTAGCGGGAAATAGCGCCGAGCAGTACTTC.

The chain employs TRBV6-1 and TRBJ2-7, with 16 bases lining up with TRBD2. The CDR3 is made up of 18 amino acids. Losses at the gene ends were 4 bases for V and 7 bases for J; bases not matched to a gene: 13. CDR1 MNHNS and CDR2 SASEGT come from the germline V gene. This chain's CDR3 is CASSVRRGLAGGLGEQYF. CDR3 DNA: TGTGCCAGCAGTGTTCGTAGGGGACTAGCGGGAGGGCTGGGGGAGCAGTACTTC.

This clonotype was recorded at least ten times. The V call is TRBV12-3 or TRBV12-4, the J call TRBJ2-5; possibly TRBD1 or TRBD2 for D (5 bases each). There are 13 residues in the CDR3. V gave up 3 bases and J gave up 4 bases, with 9 bases separating them. CDR3 coding DNA: TGTGCCAGCAGTTTTTCCGGGGCAGAGACCCAGTACTTC. This codes for CASSFSGAETQYF.

This clonotype has just a few counts. V gene TRBV20-1 combines with J gene TRBJ2-6; D remains unclear. This CDR3 has 14 residues. Looked up from germline, CDR1 is DFQATT and CDR2 is SNEGSKA (reference sequence). Trimming removed 1 base from V and 2 bases from J, with 6 bases in between. The CDR3 protein is CSARARTGANVLTF. CDR3 coding DNA: TGCAGTGCTAGAGCCAGGACTGGGGCCAACGTCCTGACTTTC.

This clonotype was picked up a small number of times. The chain is built from TRBV5-4 and TRBJ2-2; TRBD1 matches at 8 bases. The V segment lost 4 bases and the J segment 7 bases; nucleotides outside the gene matches: 9. This CDR3 spans 15 amino acids. CDR1 and CDR2 (germline): SGHNT, YYREEE (reference sequence). The DNA of the CDR3 is TGTGCCAGCAGCCTAGGGGGACAGGTCGGCGGGGAGCTGTTTTTT. Its protein is CASSLGGQVGGELFF.

This rearrangement joins TRBV7-8 to TRBJ2-6; 7 nucleotides agree with TRBD1. Per germline, CDR1 SGHVS and CDR2 FQNEAQ. The CDR3 spans 16 residues. V trimming: 4 bases; J trimming: 1 base; junction bases outside the gene matches: 4. The CDR3 sequence is CASSSYRGSGANVLTF. The CDR3 DNA is TGTGCCAGCAGCTCATACAGGGGTTCTGGGGCCAACGTCCTGACTTTC. The complete variable domain, with remaining parts taken from reference TRBV7-8 and TRBJ2-6, reads GAGVSQSPRYKVAKRGQDVALRCDPISGHVSLFWYQQALGQGPEFLTYFQNEAQLDKSGLPSDRFFAERPEGSVSTLKIQRTQQEDSAVYLCASSSYRGSGANVLTFGAGSRLTVL.

Ten or more counts support this clonotype. V and J are TRBV6-2 or TRBV6-3 and TRBJ2-1; tentative D call: TRBD2 (6 bases). CDR1 and CDR2 (germline): MNHEY, SVGEGT. The CDR3 sequence is 13 residues long. V was cut by 6 bases and J by 6 bases, with 12 bases left in between. The CDR3 DNA reads TGTGCCAGCAGATTGGTAGCGGCCAATGAGCAGTTCTTC. Protein product: CASRLVAANEQFF.

This clonotype was seen many times. CDR3 loop: CASSLDGRNYEQYF. As DNA, the CDR3 is TGTGCCAGCAGCTTAGATGGAAGGAACTACGAGCAGTACTTC. The gene calls are TRBV13 and TRBJ2-7; D remains ambiguous. Germline loops: CDR1 PRHDT, CDR2 FYEKMQ (reference sequence). V was shortened by 1 base and J by 3 bases, with 10 bases between the two germline ends. This CDR3 region has 14 residues. Looking up the rest from reference TRBV13 and TRBJ2-7 gives the full variable domain: AAGVIQSPRHLIKEKRETATLKCYPIPRHDTVYWYQQGPGQDPQFLISFYEKMQSDKGSIPDRFSAQQFSDYHSELNMSSLELGDSALYFCASSLDGRNYEQYFGPGTRLTVT.

V gene TRBV14 combines with J gene TRBJ1-4; D unclear. The V end lost 5 bases, the J end lost 8 bases, and 9 bases lay between the germline ends. The CDR3 has 12 amino acids. Germline V gene lookup returns CDR1 SGHDN and CDR2 FVKESK. The CDR3 DNA sequence: TGTGCCAGCAGCTTCGTCCCCGAAAAACTGTTTTTT. It translates to CASSFVPEKLFF.

This clonotype was seen repeatedly, ten times or more. V is TRBV7-9 and J is TRBJ1-1; D is unclear. The ends were cut back, 6 bases at V and 0 bases at J, with 11 bases in the middle. The V gene's germline CDR1 is SEHNR and CDR2 FQNEAQ (reference sequence). The CDR3 length is 14 residues. This chain's CDR3 is CASSSRALNTEAFF. The CDR3 DNA reads TGTGCCAGCAGTTCGCGGGCCCTGAACACTGAAGCTTTCTTT.